This TCR beta chain was found in a study of T cell responses to AZD1222 COVID-19 vaccine. Analyses pooled second doses at about 4 or about 12 weeks. Profiling relied on immunoSEQ multiplex PCR, and the TCRdb table lists in-frame clones only, not all of them. This sample has some 180,000 clones, with roughly nine tenths found just once. The V gene's germline CDR1 is LGHNA and CDR2 YNFKEQ. J was trimmed by 6 bases and V by 5 bases; bases with no gene match: 7. The CDR3 runs 13 residues. The receptor comes from an adult who received the AZD1222 COVID-19 vaccine. The chain joins TRBV4-2 to TRBJ2-7, with 7 nucleotides matching TRBD2. The material sequenced was peripheral blood, taken 28 days after the second AZD1222 dose. The CDR3 reads CASSASGTGEQYF. CDR3 DNA sequence: TGTGCCAGCAGCGCCAGCGGGACCGGCGAGCAGTACTTC.